Included here is one T cell receptor (beta chain) sequence, with context. The method was immunoSEQ multiplex PCR; TCRdb's version includes in-frame clones alone and lacks a portion of them. The data hold 12,000 to 15,000 clones, with around 40% observed a single time. V lost 5 bases, J lost 4 bases, and 16 bases stayed unmatched. The V gene's germline CDR1 is MNHEY and CDR2 SMNVEV (reference sequence). This CDR3 region has 17 residues. This entry belongs to a study of graft-versus-host responses after intestinal transplantation. The clonotype comes from a human patient who received an intestinal transplant. The chain links TRBV27 to TRBJ1-2; 7 bases map to TRBD1. The material was alloreactive CD4+ T cells from a mixed lymphocyte reaction culture, obtained before intestinal transplant. As to subset: CFSE-low proliferating T cells sorted from approximately six-day pre-transplant mixed lymphocyte reaction (GvH or HvG direction). The CDR3 sequence is CASSPRDSGRTFYGYTF. CDR3 DNA sequence: TGTGCCAGCAGTCCCCGGGACAGCGGCCGCACATTCTATGGCTACACCTTC.